These T cell receptor beta chains were read from a single sample in a study of memory CD4+ T cells and cytomegalovirus serostatus. Assay used: immunoSEQ multiplex PCR; TCRdb lists only in-frame clones, some missing. The data contain 45,000 or so clones, approximately 80% of them singletons. Sample: memory CD4+ T cells from blood. The receptors stem from an adult in good health and CMV-seronegative. Both conserved end residues are part of each CDR3. Fields, in order: clone size, J gene, D gene, V gene, CDR3 DNA, CDR3 protein. The D gene is left open where the match is weak. Not every row has a clone size; where given, it reads once, few, many or a size class.

>NA|TRBJ1-5|TRBD1|TRBV6-1
TGTGCCAGCAGTGCAGACAGGGATGGTTATCAGCCCCAGCATTTT
CASSADRDGYQPQHF
>NA|TRBJ2-4|TRBD1|TRBV11-2
TGTGCCAGCAGCACGCGGGACAGGTCACTAGCCAAAAACATTCAGTACTTC
CASSTRDRSLAKNIQYF
>NA|TRBJ1-1|NA|TRBV10-1
TGCGCCAGCAGTGATAGGATGAACACTGAAGCTTTCTTT
CASSDRMNTEAFF
>NA|TRBJ2-1|TRBD2|TRBV7-2
TGTGCCAGCAGCTTTTTAGCGGGAGGATCTGAGCAGTTCTTC
CASSFLAGGSEQFF
>NA|TRBJ2-3|TRBD2|TRBV30
TGTGCCTGGATTAAACTAGCGAACACAGATACGCAGTATTTT
CAWIKLANTDTQYF
>few|TRBJ1-1|NA|TRBV30
TGTGCCTGGAGTTCCCTTTCGCCTGAAGCTTTCTTT
CAWSSLSPEAFF
>once|TRBJ2-2|TRBD2|TRBV5-1
TGCGCCAGCAGCACCGCTAGCGGGAGGACCGGGGAGCTGTTTTTT
CASSTASGRTGELFF
>NA|TRBJ2-6|NA|TRBV2
TGTGCCAGCAGTGAAACAGACGTCCTGACTTTC
CASSETDVLTF
>NA|TRBJ2-1|TRBD1|TRBV5-1
TGCGCCAGCAGTACAGGGGGCAATGAGCAGTTCTTC
CASSTGGNEQFF
>NA|TRBJ1-1|NA|TRBV5-1
TGCGCCAGCAGCCCCCGGGCGGCGAACACTGAAGCTTTCTTT
CASSPRAANTEAFF
>NA|TRBJ2-7|NA|TRBV2
TGTGTCAGCAGTGAAGCGCTTTTCTCCTACGAGCAGTACTTC
CVSSEALFSYEQYF
>NA|TRBJ2-3|TRBD2|TRBV7-2
TGTGCCAGCAGCTTAGCTGACGGGAGGTTCGCAGATACGCAGTATTTT
CASSLADGRFADTQYF
>NA|TRBJ2-1|NA|TRBV5-4
TGTGCCAGCAGCTTTAGCGGCTCCTACAATGAGCAGTTCTTC
CASSFSGSYNEQFF
>NA|TRBJ2-7|NA|TRBV7-6
TGTGCCAGCAGCTCGGAACAGGGCTCCTACGAGCAGTACTTC
CASSSEQGSYEQYF
>NA|TRBJ1-5|NA|TRBV5-1
TGCGCCAGCAGCTCGGGACCAGGGGCGAGTCAGCCCCAGCATTTT
CASSSGPGASQPQHF
>NA|TRBJ2-2|TRBD2|TRBV7-2
TGTGCCAGCAGCTTGGCTAGCGGGAGAATCGGGGAGCTGTTTTTT
CASSLASGRIGELFF
>NA|TRBJ2-7|NA|TRBV9
TGTGCCAGCAGCGTGACAGGAGACTCCTACGAGCAGTACTTC
CASSVTGDSYEQYF
>NA|TRBJ2-7|NA|TRBV10-3
TGTGCCATCAGTGAGGCTGTAAACTACGAGCAGTACTTC
CAISEAVNYEQYF
>NA|TRBJ1-2|TRBD1|TRBV11-3
TGTGCCAGCAGCTTAGGGCACTCAGGGGGGTATGGCTACACCTTC
CASSLGHSGGYGYTF
>NA|TRBJ1-2|NA|TRBV12-5
TGTGCTAGTTCCACCGGAAACTATGGCTACACCTTC
CASSTGNYGYTF
>NA|TRBJ2-2|TRBD1|TRBV7-8
TGTGCCAGCAGCCTCCGGGACAGTGGGACCGGGGAGCTGTTTTTT
CASSLRDSGTGELFF
>NA|TRBJ2-3|TRBD2|TRBV5-1
TGCGCCAGCAGGGCCATTCTAGCGGGAGACCCAGATACGCAGTATTTT
CASRAILAGDPDTQYF
>NA|TRBJ1-5|NA|TRBV5-4
TGTGCCAGCAGCTTGGGTCCCAATCAGCCCCAGCATTTT
CASSLGPNQPQHF
>medium-sized|TRBJ1-5|NA|TRBV10-3
TGTGCCATCAGACCCGGGGATCATCAGCCCCAGCATTTT
CAIRPGDHQPQHF
>NA|TRBJ2-2|NA|TRBV14
TGTGCCAGCAGCCGATACGGGGAGCTGTTTTTT
CASSRYGELFF
>NA|TRBJ2-1|NA|TRBV6-1
TGTGCCAGCAGTCGTGGGCTATCCTACAATGAGCAGTTCTTC
CASSRGLSYNEQFF
>NA|TRBJ1-1|NA|TRBV6-6
TGTGCCAGCAGTTACCGGGGCGCTTACACTGAAGCTTTCTTT
CASSYRGAYTEAFF
>NA|TRBJ2-5|TRBD1|TRBV11-2
TGTGCCAGCAGCTGGGGGACAGGGGGCTCGGAGACCCAGTACTTC
CASSWGTGGSETQYF
>NA|TRBJ2-1|NA|TRBV5-4
TGTGCCAGCAGCTTGGACAGGAGCTCCTACAATGAGCAGTTCTTC
CASSLDRSSYNEQFF
>once|TRBJ2-7|NA|TRBV6-5
TGTGCCAGCAGTTACTCGATTACAGGGATCTCCTACGAGCAGTACTTC
CASSYSITGISYEQYF
>once|TRBJ2-5|NA|TRBV11-1
TGTGCCAGCAGCTTAGGAGGGTTTCGAGAGACCCAGTACTTC
CASSLGGFRETQYF
>NA|TRBJ2-2|NA|TRBV19
TGTGCCAGTACCCCTTCCAGCGGAACCGGGGAGCTGTTTTTT
CASTPSSGTGELFF
>NA|TRBJ2-3|TRBD2|TRBV5-8
TGTGCCAGCCCCACGGCGCTAGCGGGAGTATCGGCAGATACGCAGTATTTT
CASPTALAGVSADTQYF
>NA|TRBJ1-5|NA|TRBV30
TGTGCCTGGAGTGGGCGGTCCGATCAGCCCCAGCATTTT
CAWSGRSDQPQHF
>NA|TRBJ2-1|NA|TRBV7-8
TGTGCCAGCAGCCTGGGTCGGGTACATGAGCAGTTCTTC
CASSLGRVHEQFF
>NA|TRBJ2-3|NA|TRBV19
TGTGCCAGTAGTATTGACAGTAACACAGATACGCAGTATTTT
CASSIDSNTDTQYF
>once|TRBJ1-6|NA|TRBV25-1
TGTGCCAGCAGTGAACAGAGAAATTCACCCCTCCACTTT
CASSEQRNSPLHF